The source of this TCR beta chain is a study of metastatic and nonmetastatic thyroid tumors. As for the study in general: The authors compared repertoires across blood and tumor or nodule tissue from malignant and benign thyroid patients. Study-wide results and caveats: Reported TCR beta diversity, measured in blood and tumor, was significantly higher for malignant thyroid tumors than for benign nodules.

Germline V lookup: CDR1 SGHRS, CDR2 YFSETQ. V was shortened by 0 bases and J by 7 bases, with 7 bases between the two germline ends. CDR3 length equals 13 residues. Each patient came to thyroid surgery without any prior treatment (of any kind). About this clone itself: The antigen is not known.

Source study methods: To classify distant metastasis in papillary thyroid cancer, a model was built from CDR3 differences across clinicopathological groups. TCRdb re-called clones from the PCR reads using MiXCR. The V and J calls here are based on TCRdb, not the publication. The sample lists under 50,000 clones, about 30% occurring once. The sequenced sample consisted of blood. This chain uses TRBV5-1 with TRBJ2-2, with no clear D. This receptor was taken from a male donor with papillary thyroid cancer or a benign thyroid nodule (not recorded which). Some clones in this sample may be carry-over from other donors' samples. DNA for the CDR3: TGCGCCAGCAGCTTGGGTGGAAACGGGGAGCTGTTTTTT. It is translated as CASSLGGNGELFF.